This is a list of T cell receptor beta chains from one sample in a study of blood T cell repertoires in COVID-19. Sequencing used immunoSEQ multiplex PCR; TCRdb keeps in-frame clones, though not all of them. The sample lists some 150,000 clones, approximately 90% occurring once. Sequenced material: peripheral blood. All receptors come from a woman aged 70-85 years with acute or convalescent COVID-19. Both conserved end residues are part of each CDR3. The D gene is left open where the match is weak. Rows give clone size only sometimes, using once, few, many, or a class for an expanded clone.

V gene,CDR3 length,J gene,clone size,D gene,CDR3 protein,CDR3 DNA
TRBV30,13,TRBJ1-2,once,-,CAWSVRRYYGYTF,TGTGCCTGGAGTGTACGGCGGTACTATGGCTACACCTTC
TRBV29-1,13,TRBJ1-3,-,-,CSVEDRSGNTIYF,TGCAGCGTTGAGGACAGATCTGGAAACACCATATATTTT
TRBV2,16,TRBJ1-6,-,TRBD1,CASSFEPGQGRSPLHF,TGTGCCAGCAGTTTCGAGCCGGGACAGGGGAGATCACCCCTCCACTTT
TRBV5-4,12,TRBJ1-4,-,-,CASSFPGEKLFF,TGTGCCAGCAGCTTCCCGGGGGAAAAACTGTTTTTT
TRBV2,14,TRBJ1-6,-,-,CASSVTGDNSPLHF,TGTGCCAGCAGTGTTACGGGGGATAATTCACCCCTCCACTTT
TRBV2,15,TRBJ2-1,-,-,CASSETQGRGNEQFF,TGTGCCAGCAGTGAAACACAGGGCCGAGGCAATGAGCAGTTCTTC
TRBV28,15,TRBJ2-3,-,TRBD1,CASSSLRDRGDTQYF,TGTGCCAGCAGTTCGCTCCGGGACAGGGGAGATACGCAGTATTTT
TRBV7-2,16,TRBJ1-2,-,TRBD1,CASSLTGTGSFNGYTF,TGTGCCAGCAGCCTAACCGGGACAGGGTCCTTTAATGGCTACACCTTC
TRBV27,15,TRBJ2-1,-,-,CASSLSGPHYNEQFF,TGTGCCAGCAGTTTATCGGGGCCCCACTACAATGAGCAGTTCTTC
TRBV2,12,TRBJ1-2,-,-,CASSGDSGGYTF,TGTGCCAGCAGTGGAGACTCTGGGGGCTACACCTTC
TRBV6-2/TRBV6-3,16,TRBJ1-1,once,TRBD1,CASSYSRGTRNTEAFF,TGTGCCAGCAGTTACTCCAGGGGGACTCGGAACACTGAAGCTTTCTTT
TRBV15,16,TRBJ1-1,once,-,CATSRTGRQVTPEAFF,TGTGCCACCAGCAGAACGGGGAGACAGGTGACCCCTGAAGCTTTCTTT
TRBV19,16,TRBJ1-1,-,TRBD1,CASSILRTGLRTEAFF,TGTGCCAGTAGTATTCTCAGGACAGGACTTAGGACTGAAGCTTTCTTT
TRBV10-3,15,TRBJ2-3,-,TRBD2,CAIRIAGGPTDTQYF,TGTGCCATCAGAATAGCGGGGGGGCCGACAGATACGCAGTATTTT
TRBV7-2,16,TRBJ1-4,-,-,CASSPYRGGAKEKLFF,TGTGCCAGCAGCCCGTACCGGGGGGGGGCAAAGGAAAAACTGTTTTTT
TRBV6-4,14,TRBJ2-1,-,TRBD2,CATQTSGGQGEQFF,TGTGCCACCCAGACTAGCGGGGGGCAGGGTGAGCAGTTCTTC
TRBV18,13,TRBJ1-4,-,-,CASSPGQNEKLFF,TGTGCCAGCTCACCAGGGCAAAATGAAAAACTGTTTTTT
TRBV4-2,15,TRBJ2-7,-,TRBD2,CASSQVGGGSYEQYF,TGTGCCAGCAGCCAAGTTGGCGGGGGGAGCTACGAGCAGTACTTC
TRBV3-1/TRBV3-2,12,TRBJ2-1,-,-,CASSQRDNEQFF,TGTGCCAGCAGCCAACGGGATAATGAGCAGTTCTTC
TRBV18,13,TRBJ1-1,-,-,CASSPTENTEAFF,TGTGCCAGCTCACCAACAGAGAACACTGAAGCTTTCTTT
TRBV6-4,14,TRBJ2-3,once,TRBD1,CASSPGQGSDTQYF,TGTGCCAGCAGTCCGGGACAGGGAAGCGATACGCAGTATTTT
TRBV19,16,TRBJ1-5,-,-,CASSDTGTRSNQPQHF,TGTGCCAGTAGTGACACCGGGACAAGAAGCAATCAGCCCCAGCATTTT
TRBV19,16,TRBJ1-5,many,-,CASSIEGVTRNQPQHF,TGTGCCAGTAGTATAGAAGGGGTTACCCGCAATCAGCCCCAGCATTTT
TRBV5-4,14,TRBJ1-2,few,-,CASSLGGARYGYTF,TGTGCCAGCAGCTTGGGCGGAGCCCGCTATGGCTACACCTTC
TRBV28,15,TRBJ1-1,-,-,CASSPPGRGHTEAFF,TGTGCCAGCAGTCCTCCCGGGAGGGGACACACTGAAGCTTTCTTT
TRBV2,12,TRBJ2-1,-,-,CASSADYNEQFF,TGTGCCAGCAGCGCAGACTACAATGAGCAGTTCTTC
TRBV6-5,15,TRBJ2-1,-,TRBD2,CASSFTSGVYNEQFF,TGTGCCAGCAGTTTTACTAGCGGGGTATACAATGAGCAGTTCTTC
TRBV6-5,15,TRBJ1-5,few,TRBD1,CASSPGGQGYQPQHF,TGTGCCAGCAGTCCGGGGGGACAGGGCTATCAGCCCCAGCATTTT
TRBV28,12,TRBJ1-1,-,-,CASKYLNTEAFF,TGTGCCAGCAAATACTTGAACACTGAAGCTTTCTTT
TRBV6-1,16,TRBJ1-2,-,TRBD1,CASSDGKTGGSRGYTF,TGTGCCAGCAGTGATGGTAAGACAGGGGGCTCGCGAGGCTACACCTTC
TRBV4-1,20,TRBJ2-2,-,TRBD2,CASSQDPPAAAGGPIGELFF,TGCGCCAGCAGCCAAGATCCCCCGGCTGCTGCGGGGGGGCCCATCGGGGAGCTGTTTTTT
TRBV12-3/TRBV12-4,11,TRBJ2-1,-,-,CASSFRVEQFF,TGTGCCAGCAGTTTCAGGGTGGAGCAGTTCTTC
TRBV13,17,TRBJ1-4,-,TRBD1,CASSLSVPTGTNEKLFF,TGTGCCAGCAGCTTAAGTGTTCCGACAGGGACTAATGAAAAACTGTTTTTT
TRBV30,15,TRBJ2-7,once,TRBD1,CAGNRRTGGIHEQYF,TGTGCCGGGAACAGAAGGACAGGGGGGATCCACGAGCAGTACTTC
TRBV18,15,TRBJ2-6,-,TRBD1,CASYLQGAGANVLTF,TGTGCCAGCTACTTACAGGGGGCTGGGGCCAACGTCCTGACTTTC
TRBV28,19,TRBJ1-1,-,TRBD1,CASSWDRGRTVRVNTEAFF,TGTGCCAGCAGCTGGGACAGGGGGCGTACCGTTCGGGTGAACACTGAAGCTTTCTTT
TRBV11-2,14,TRBJ1-5,few,-,CASSTGQNNQPQHF,TGTGCCAGCAGCACCGGACAAAACAATCAGCCCCAGCATTTT
TRBV12-3/TRBV12-4,13,TRBJ1-1,few,-,CASSLRRSTEAFF,TGTGCCAGCAGTTTAAGGAGGAGCACTGAAGCTTTCTTT
TRBV19,14,TRBJ1-2,-,TRBD1,CASRTGQGRSGYTF,TGTGCCAGTAGAACAGGACAGGGACGTAGTGGCTACACCTTC
TRBV5-1,14,TRBJ2-3,-,TRBD1,CASSGTGSTDTQYF,TGCGCCAGCAGTGGGACAGGAAGCACAGATACGCAGTATTTT
TRBV5-4,14,TRBJ2-5,-,-,CASSVGSSQETQYF,TGTGCCAGCAGCGTGGGGAGCTCCCAAGAGACCCAGTACTTC
TRBV5-1,15,TRBJ2-3,-,-,CASSSSRVSTDTQYF,TGCGCCAGCAGCTCGAGCAGGGTTAGCACAGATACGCAGTATTTT
TRBV7-6,16,TRBJ2-2,few,TRBD2,CASSRRRGGNTGELFF,TGTGCCAGCAGCCGCCGGCGGGGGGGCAACACCGGGGAGCTGTTTTTT
TRBV10-1,14,TRBJ1-5,-,TRBD1,CASSDGTGDRPQHF,TGCGCCAGCAGTGATGGGACAGGGGATCGGCCCCAGCATTTT
TRBV7-9,13,TRBJ1-1,-,-,CASRREGNTEAFF,TGTGCCAGCAGGAGGGAGGGGAACACTGAAGCTTTCTTT
TRBV30,11,TRBJ1-1,-,-,CACRGQAEAFF,TGTGCCTGTAGAGGGCAGGCCGAAGCTTTCTTT
TRBV19,14,TRBJ2-3,-,TRBD1,CASSPGQGTDTQYF,TGTGCCAGTAGCCCGGGACAGGGCACAGATACGCAGTATTTT
TRBV7-9,12,TRBJ2-3,-,TRBD1,CASSAVTGAQYF,TGTGCCAGCAGCGCCGTGACAGGGGCGCAGTATTTT
TRBV30,13,TRBJ1-3,-,-,CAWSSQGYGTIYF,TGTGCCTGGAGTTCACAGGGTTACGGCACCATATATTTT
TRBV7-8,19,TRBJ1-5,-,TRBD1,CASSQRDRGGLYSNQPQHF,TGTGCCAGCAGCCAAAGGGACAGGGGAGGGTTATATAGCAATCAGCCCCAGCATTTT
TRBV7-2,14,TRBJ1-4,-,TRBD1,CASSLRQGYEKLFF,TGTGCCAGCAGCTTACGACAGGGATATGAAAAACTGTTTTTT
TRBV5-8,14,TRBJ1-5,-,-,CASNPRGSNQPQHF,TGTGCCAGCAATCCCCGCGGTAGCAATCAGCCCCAGCATTTT
TRBV3-1/TRBV3-2,13,TRBJ2-2,-,-,CASSPRPTGELFF,TGTGCCAGCAGCCCCCGTCCTACCGGGGAGCTGTTTTTT
TRBV10-3,15,TRBJ1-6,-,-,CAIRAVQGSDSPLHF,TGTGCCATCAGAGCCGTACAGGGTAGCGATTCACCCCTCCACTTT
TRBV2,14,TRBJ1-6,-,TRBD1,CASRNPGQGAPLHF,TGTGCCAGCAGAAACCCGGGACAGGGAGCACCCCTCCACTTT
TRBV7-9,15,TRBJ1-4,-,TRBD1,CASSTGQGRVEKLFF,TGTGCCAGCAGCACGGGACAGGGACGGGTTGAAAAACTGTTTTTT
TRBV13,16,TRBJ2-5,-,TRBD2,CASSFRLAGGLETQYF,TGTGCCAGCAGCTTTAGGCTAGCGGGGGGATTAGAGACCCAGTACTTC
TRBV3-1/TRBV3-2,15,TRBJ2-3,-,-,CASSPAWGRTDTQYF,TGTGCCAGCAGTCCCGCGTGGGGGCGCACAGATACGCAGTATTTT
TRBV18,14,TRBJ1-2,-,-,CASAPAGSSYGYTF,TGTGCCAGCGCCCCTGCGGGGAGTAGTTATGGCTACACCTTC